This TCR beta chain was captured in a study of blood T cell repertoires in COVID-19. Overall study context: Italy, Spain and the United States were the sources of the convalescent and acute COVID-19 samples. From T cells, B-cell-depleted T cells, or PBMCs came the material, which was cDNA or gDNA.

Per the study methods: Reference gene primer amplification yielded estimated nucleated cell counts. Libraries were prepared by immunoSEQ multiplex PCR; TCRdb keeps only in-frame clonotypes and omits some of them. V, J and clone size were drawn from that table, and D and trimming were deduced from the DNA. The table has 60,000 or so clones, approximately 84% seen once. V lost 7 bases, J lost 10 bases, and 15 bases stayed unmatched. The CDR3 spans 14 residues. Germline loops: CDR1 LNHDA, CDR2 SQIVND (reference sequence). The receptor comes from a man between 60 and 75 years old with acute or convalescent COVID-19. The chain has TRBV19 and TRBJ1-2; 7 nucleotides agree with TRBD1. Sample: peripheral blood. The CDR3 sequence is CASIDRKTGRSYTF. The CDR3 DNA reads TGTGCCAGTATCGATCGGAAGACAGGGCGGTCCTACACCTTC.